These T cell receptor beta chains were read from a single sample in a study of T cell repertoires in cytomegalovirus infection. TCRdb reprocessed the reads via MiXCR and lists one record per CDR3 protein. Of around 900,000 distinct CDR3 sequences listed, around 30% are singletons. These TCRs are of unknown antigen specificity. The input for sequencing was cultured CD8+ T cells from PBMCs, taken from culture after CMV antigen stimulation. The origin of the receptors is a human donor in good health (CMV status not recorded). Some clones in this sample may be carry-over from other donors' samples. The CDR3 runs from the conserved cysteine through the conserved F or W. Fields, in order: clone size, V gene, D gene, J gene, CDR3 protein, CDR3 DNA. A D gene is named only where the DNA matches it firmly. Some rows mark clone size as missing; the rest say once, few, many or name a class of expanded clone.

once	TRBV7-9	TRBD1	TRBJ2-3	CASSLGIGGNTDTQYF	TGTGCCAGCAGCTTAGGTATAGGGGGCAACACAGATACGCAGTATTTT
-	TRBV7-2	TRBD1	TRBJ2-1	CASSLVARQGPYNEQFF	TGTGCCAGCAGCTTAGTGGCTCGACAGGGTCCCTACAATGAGCAGTTCTTC
-	TRBV6-1	-	TRBJ2-3	CASSQTESDTQYF	TGTGCCAGCAGCCAGACCGAGTCAGATACGCAGTATTTT
-	TRBV4-1	TRBD1	TRBJ2-2	CASSQDDRGNTGELFF	TGCGCCAGCAGCCAAGATGACAGGGGGAACACCGGGGAGCTGTTTTTT
once	TRBV19	TRBD2	TRBJ2-1	CASSIKRGSYNEQFF	TGTGCCAGTAGTATCAAGCGGGGTTCCTACAATGAGCAGTTCTTC
few	TRBV10-3	-	TRBJ1-6	CAISDEEGMSYNSPLHF	TGTGCCATCAGTGATGAGGAGGGAATGTCCTATAATTCACCCCTCCACTTT
-	TRBV9	TRBD2	TRBJ2-2	CASSVAVSGATGELFF	TGTGCCAGCAGCGTAGCTGTTAGCGGGGCCACCGGGGAGCTGTTTTTT
-	TRBV18	TRBD2	TRBJ2-7	CASSPPSGYEQYF	TGTGCCAGCTCACCACCTAGCGGGTACGAGCAGTACTTC
many	TRBV12-3/TRBV12-4	TRBD1	TRBJ1-1	CASSPTGTTEAFF	TGTGCCAGCAGCCCGACAGGGACCACTGAAGCTTTCTTT
-	TRBV19	-	TRBJ1-1	CASSLNPWGTEAFF	TGTGCCAGTAGTCTCAACCCCTGGGGTACTGAAGCTTTCTTT
-	TRBV5-1	-	TRBJ2-4	CASSLGQSYPKNIQYF	TGCGCCAGCAGCTTAGGACAGAGCTACCCCAAAAACATTCAGTACTTC
-	TRBV9	-	TRBJ2-7	CASGETDPYEQYF	TGTGCCAGCGGGGAGACAGATCCCTACGAGCAGTACTTC
-	TRBV29-1	-	TRBJ2-1	CSVEDKIGGPGYNEQFF	TGCAGCGTTGAAGATAAAATCGGGGGACCAGGCTACAATGAGCAGTTCTTC
-	TRBV24-1	-	TRBJ2-2	CATSDLGGVPGELFF	TGTGCCACCAGTGATTTAGGAGGCGTACCCGGGGAGCTGTTTTTT
few	TRBV6-5	TRBD1	TRBJ2-1	CASSIRTGPRSYNEQFF	TGTGCCAGCAGTATCAGGACAGGACCCCGCTCCTACAATGAGCAGTTCTTC
few	TRBV19	-	TRBJ2-1	CASRRGSSYNEQFF	TGTGCCAGTAGGAGGGGGAGCTCCTACAATGAGCAGTTCTTC
few	TRBV4-1	-	TRBJ2-6	CASSPPRDGPPTSGANVLTF	TGCGCCAGCAGCCCCCCAAGGGATGGACCGCCTACCTCTGGGGCCAACGTCCTGACTTTC
few	TRBV20-1	TRBD1	TRBJ1-5	CSARGGQGSNQPQHF	TGCAGTGCTAGAGGTGGACAGGGAAGCAATCAGCCCCAGCATTTT
-	TRBV5-1	TRBD2	TRBJ2-5	CASSLGPGLAETQYF	TGCGCCAGCAGCTTGGGTCCGGGACTAGCGGAGACCCAGTACTTC
many	TRBV7-8	-	TRBJ2-2	CASSYARGGGELFF	TGTGCCAGCAGCTACGCCAGGGGAGGCGGGGAGCTGTTTTTT
-	TRBV7-9	-	TRBJ2-2	CASRGRPPNTGELFF	TGTGCCAGCAGGGGACGGCCACCGAACACCGGGGAGCTGTTTTTT
few	TRBV14	-	TRBJ1-6	CASSQDSAGMSSPLHF	TGTGCCAGCAGCCAAGATTCGGCGGGGATGAGTTCACCCCTCCACTTT
-	TRBV5-5	-	TRBJ2-5	CASSWEGTQYF	TGTGCCAGCAGCTGGGAAGGGACCCAGTACTTC
many	TRBV7-9	-	TRBJ1-1	CASSLAPNRVGGTEAFF	TGTGCCAGCAGCTTAGCGCCCAACAGGGTCGGTGGCACTGAAGCTTTCTTT